Reported below is one T cell receptor (beta chain). What this receptor recognizes is not known. Base qualities were left out, and no much larger clone turns up one base away. The donors were included in the validation cohort of over a hundred subjects, a group kept apart from the roughly 690-subject first cohort. This sample is drawn from a study of cytomegalovirus exposure and HLA in healthy donors (dated by TCRdb to about 2017). For context, the study as a whole: The roughly 670 repertoires of the first cohort and the 120 or so validation repertoires were produced on the same platform, according to a later analysis. The study aimed to test whether cataloging public T cell receptors could reveal signatures of past pathogen exposure. Besides the first cohort of approximately 710 subjects, a separate validation cohort made up of roughly 130 different subjects was used. To predict cytomegalovirus infection status, the study combined high-throughput TCR immunosequencing, statistical association of individual TCRs with disease status, and machine learning.

What the work shows at the level of the full study, not this receptor alone: Most TCR sequences were seen in very few donors, while some public TCRs were found in many individuals. The study gave a list of about 160 TCR beta chains associated with cytomegalovirus. In vitro tests confirmed that a few of the cytomegalovirus-associated TCR beta chains recognize cytomegalovirus antigens. The authors suggested that the approach could potentially be generalized to other disease states and immunological phenotypes. A later analysis lacked HLA typing for the validation cohort, so it scored co-occurrence in that cohort across all 120 or so repertoires. Cytomegalovirus status was reported to be diagnosed by the classifier with high specificity and sensitivity in both the original and validation cohorts. A later analysis found that TCRs clustered in the first cohort also tended to co-occur in the roughly 120 validation repertoires, with approximately 94% of cluster scores above 0.

Libraries were built with the immunoSEQ multiplex PCR assay. As for the original processing: A statistical classification framework was built to diagnose cytomegalovirus status from the catalog of TCR beta chain sequences. In TCRdb, the immuneACCESS table is reduced to in-frame sequences with V and J assigned. These tables do not hold every clone; where another copy was compared, an unresolved V gene accounts for under half, and the others remain unexplained. Clone size and V and J calls were adopted from that table, with D and trimming inferred from the DNA. The sample records approximately 190,000 clones, 84% of which are singletons. Less than 9% of the sample goes to the ten largest clones. The junction shows trimming of 5 bases on V and 8 bases on J, and the gene matches do not reach 10 bases of it. From the cysteine through the phenylalanine, the CDR3 covers 16 amino acids. The read is trimmed to its CDR3 DNA, 48 bases read in frame from base 1. CDR1 and CDR2 are drawn from the germline V gene: KGHSH, LQKENI.

Recombination joined TRBV18 with TRBJ2-1, with 12 bases in between that match TRBD2. The material sequenced was PBMCs. The TCR was taken from a man younger than 30 in good health and CMV-seropositive. CDR3 loop: CASSILAGGPLDEQFF. The DNA sequence is given as TGTGCCAGCTCAATTCTAGCGGGAGGGCCATTGGATGAGCAGTTCTTC.